This T cell receptor beta chain was obtained from a study of Ad26.COV2.S vaccination and SARS-CoV-2 variants. Treatment defined: 15 to 20 received Ad26.COV2.S at low or high dose, single or two shots; about 5 received placebo; per-sample allocation not given. After the first vaccine or placebo injection, samples were drawn on day 63. The germline CDR1 and CDR2 sequences are MNHEY and SMNVEV (reference sequence). Trimming cost V 0 bases and J 4 bases, with 15 bases left between them. CDR3 size: 16 residues. Generated by immunoSEQ multiplex PCR, the TCRdb table keeps only in-frame clones and is missing some. Here the sample spans hundreds of thousands of clones, approximately 92% being singletons.

The rearrangement links TRBV27 to TRBJ1-2, with D possibly being TRBD1 (5 bases). This specimen was peripheral blood, taken in a trial of Ad26.COV2.S vaccine versus placebo. The receptor was derived from a person aged 18-60 years who received the Ad26.COV2.S COVID-19 vaccine or a placebo. The CDR3 DNA follows: TGTGCCAGCAGTTTATCCCGGACGGGGGTCTCCTATGGCTACACCTTC. It specifies CASSLSRTGVSYGYTF.